One sample yielded the 29 T cell receptor beta chains listed below, sequenced in a study of shared clonotypes between healthy human individuals. The assay was immunoSEQ multiplex PCR, and TCRdb's table has in-frame clones only and misses some. The sample includes some 500,000 clones, approximately 94% seen only once; the top ten take about 0.067%. The sample was naive CD4+ T cells sorted from blood. Subset given: CD45RA+ positively selected. The receptors shown here come from a woman aged 30 to 39 in good health.

CDR3 sequence reads: CATMIPYEQYF. CDR3 nucleotides: TGTGCCACCATGATCCCCTACGAGCAGTACTTC. The V gene is TRBV6-4, the J gene TRBJ2-7; D remains ambiguous. Germline V gives CDR1 MRHNA, CDR2 SNTAGT. The CDR3 contains 11 residues. With 10 bases removed from V and 2 bases from J, the gap between germline ends came to 9 bases.

The V gene is TRBV19, the J gene TRBJ2-2; a weak D match, TRBD1 (5 bases). Trimming took off 7 bases at V and 1 base at J, with 19 bases between the two ends. The CDR3 covers 17 residues. Germline lookup yields CDR1 LNHDA and CDR2 SQIVND (reference sequence). The CDR3: CASTPLGRAENTGELFF. CDR3 DNA sequence: TGTGCCAGTACCCCCCTCGGCAGGGCCGAGAACACCGGGGAGCTGTTTTTT.

The J gene is TRBJ2-7, the V gene TRBV29-1, with D possibly called TRBD1 or TRBD2 (5 bases each). The V gene lost 6 bases and the J gene lost 0 bases, with 12 bases spanning the gap. The CDR3 is 13 residues long. In germline, CDR1 is SQVTM, CDR2 ANQGSEA. This CDR3 reads CSVGGQGSYEQYF. In DNA, the CDR3 is TGCAGCGTCGGCGGGCAGGGCTCCTACGAGCAGTACTTC.

The V gene is TRBV7-2, the J gene TRBJ2-3, with 9 bases that match TRBD2. This CDR3 contains 16 residues. Germline V CDR1 and CDR2: SGHTA, FQGNSA. V was pared by 5 bases and J by 5 bases, with 11 bases of the junction left unmatched. CDR3 residues: CASSNGGGRAGDTQYF. The DNA for the CDR3 is TGTGCCAGCAGCAACGGGGGCGGGAGGGCCGGAGATACGCAGTATTTT.

V is TRBV5-8 and J is TRBJ1-5; D is perhaps TRBD1 (5 bases). Trimming pared 4 bases from V and 7 bases from J, leaving 15 bases between. The germline gives CDR1 SGHTS, CDR2 YDEGEE. The CDR3 spans 14 residues. As DNA, the CDR3 is TGTGCCAGCAGCCGAGGGACCCGGGCACAGCCCCAGCATTTT. Protein: CASSRGTRAQPQHF. The full variable domain, with the rest looked up from reference TRBV5-8 and TRBJ1-5, is EAGVTQSPTHLIKTRGQQATLRCSPISGHTSVYWYQQALGLGLQFLLWYDEGEERNRGNFPPRFSGRQFPNYSSELNVNALELEDSALYLCASSRGTRAQPQHFGDGTRLSIL.

The rearrangement joins TRBV28 to TRBJ2-7, with D possibly being TRBD2 (5 bases). Trimming cost V 2 bases and J 7 bases, with 15 bases left between them. CDR1 is MDHEN, CDR2 SYDVKM, per germline. This CDR3 spans 14 amino acids. In DNA form, the CDR3 reads TGTGCCAGCAGTTTAATGCGGCTAGCTTGGGAGCAGTACTTC. Encoded protein: CASSLMRLAWEQYF.

The rearrangement uses TRBV10-3 and TRBJ2-7, with TRBD1 identical over 8 bases. The junction had 8 bases not matched to a gene; V was cut back by 3 bases and J by 10 bases. CDR3 length: 13 residues. Germline CDR1 ENHRY, CDR2 SYGVKD. The CDR3 is CAISDNDRGPQYF. In DNA form, the CDR3 reads TGTGCCATCAGTGACAACGACAGGGGACCCCAGTACTTC.

The chain couples TRBV2 to TRBJ2-5; D possibly uses TRBD1 or TRBD2 (5 bases each). The CDR3 totals 13 residues. Looked up from germline, CDR1 is SNHLY and CDR2 is FYNNEI. V gave up 3 bases and J gave up 3 bases, with 8 bases separating them. Here the CDR3 DNA reads TGTGCCAGCAGTGAGGGGACCGAAGAGACCCAGTACTTC. Translated: CASSEGTEETQYF.

This clone was found once. The rearrangement uses TRBV5-1 and TRBJ1-2; 7 bases agree with TRBD1. Trimming at V came to 3 bases and at J to 4 bases, leaving 3 bases not matched to a gene. Germline-derived CDR1 and CDR2 are SGHRS and YFSETQ. The CDR3 contains 13 residues. This chain's CDR3 is CASSSDRVYGYTF. The CDR3, as DNA: TGCGCCAGCAGCTCCGACAGGGTCTATGGCTACACCTTC.

This clone came up once. This chain uses TRBV18 with TRBJ2-7, with D unresolved. Germline V gene lookup returns CDR1 KGHSH and CDR2 LQKENI. V lost 2 bases to trimming and J lost 0 bases, with 5 bases between them. This CDR3 is built from 13 residues. Here the CDR3 DNA reads TGTGCCAGCTCACCAACACTCTCCTACGAGCAGTACTTC. This encodes CASSPTLSYEQYF. The full variable domain, in which reference TRBV18 and TRBJ2-7 provide the parts outside the CDR3, is NAGVMQNPRHLVRRRGQEARLRCSPMKGHSHVYWYRQLPEEGLKFMVYLQKENIIDESGMPKERFSAEFPKEGPSILRIQQVVRGDSAAYFCASSPTLSYEQYFGPGTRLTVT.

V usage is TRBV19 and J usage is TRBJ1-5; a weak D match, TRBD1 (5 bases). The CDR3 is 14 residues long. The germline V gene encodes CDR1 LNHDA and CDR2 SQIVND (reference sequence). V was pared by 8 bases and J by 0 bases, with 11 bases between. Here the CDR3 reads CASSVGVSNQPQHF. The CDR3 DNA sequence: TGTGCCAGTTCGGTGGGGGTTAGCAATCAGCCCCAGCATTTT.

This chain joins TRBV4-1 and TRBJ1-5, with a possible D match to TRBD1 (5 bases). Trimming shortened V by 0 bases and J by 4 bases, and 7 bases separated the two germline ends. The length of the CDR3 is 14 residues. Germline assignment: CDR1 MGHRA and CDR2 YSYEKL. CDR3 protein: CASSQDWGNQPQHF. The CDR3 DNA reads TGCGCCAGCAGCCAAGATTGGGGGAATCAGCCCCAGCATTTT.

V and J are TRBV27 and TRBJ1-1; D remains unclear. CDR3 length: 16 amino acids. Trimming pared 5 bases from V and 0 bases from J, leaving 16 bases between. Germline V gene sequence: CDR1 MNHEY, CDR2 SMNVEV (reference sequence). The CDR3 sequence is CASSHRVVGMNTEAFF. The CDR3 bases are TGTGCCAGCAGTCACCGGGTCGTGGGGATGAACACTGAAGCTTTCTTT.

This clone is a singleton in its sample. This chain links TRBV18 with TRBJ2-3; the D gene is possibly TRBD2 (7 bases). The germline gives CDR1 KGHSH, CDR2 LQKENI. CDR3 size: 14 residues. V was shortened by 3 bases and J by 3 bases, with 10 bases between the two germline ends. CDR3 protein: CASSPGGHTDTQYF. Here the CDR3 DNA reads TGTGCCAGCTCACCGGGGGGGCATACAGATACGCAGTATTTT.

The chain carries TRBV5-4 and TRBJ2-5, with 11 nucleotides matching TRBD2. The J call is uncertain, as TRBJ2-7 better fits the DNA end. The CDR3 has 14 residues. Germline-derived CDR1 and CDR2 are SGHNT and YYREEE (reference sequence). CDR3 in DNA: TGTGCCAGCAGCTCTAGCGGGAGGTCCTACGAGCAGTACTTC. It yields the protein CASSSSGRSYEQYF.

J is TRBJ2-2 and V is TRBV2; the D gene could be TRBD1 or TRBD2 (5 bases each). This CDR3 has 15 residues. Trimming shortened V by 6 bases and J by 5 bases, and 16 bases separated the two germline ends. Germline V gene lookup returns CDR1 SNHLY and CDR2 FYNNEI. The CDR3 DNA reads as TGTGCCAGCAGCAGGGAAGGGACGGAGACCGGGGAGCTGTTTTTT. Translation: CASSREGTETGELFF.

The rearrangement links TRBV19 to TRBJ2-1; 9 bases fit TRBD1. Germline CDR1 is LNHDA and CDR2 is SQIVND (reference sequence). The V gene end was trimmed by 4 bases and the J gene end by 7 bases; junction bases not matched to a gene: 5. This CDR3 comprises 14 residues. The CDR3 DNA follows: TGTGCCAGTAGTAACAGGGGGCAGGCGAATGAGCAGTTCTTC. This codes for CASSNRGQANEQFF.

V and J are TRBV10-3 and TRBJ1-1; D uncertain. V was clipped by 2 bases and J by 1 base, with 8 bases between them. The CDR3 is made up of 14 amino acids. Germline-derived CDR1 and CDR2 are ENHRY and SYGVKD. This CDR3 is CAISENTANTEAFF. In DNA, the CDR3 is TGTGCCATCAGTGAGAACACAGCGAACACTGAAGCTTTCTTT.

J is TRBJ2-3 and V is TRBV7-7; maybe TRBD2 (6 bases). V was pared by 5 bases and J by 2 bases, with 11 bases between. Germline V gene lookup returns CDR1 SSHAT and CDR2 FNYEAQ (reference sequence). This CDR3 region has 14 residues. The CDR3 region is CASSLSGFTDTQYF. The CDR3 DNA is TGTGCCAGCAGCCTAAGCGGGTTCACAGATACGCAGTATTTT.

V and J are TRBV15 and TRBJ2-1, with D possibly being TRBD2 (5 bases). Trimming shortened V by 0 bases and J by 1 base, and 7 bases separated the two germline ends. The CDR3 length is 15 residues. Per germline, CDR1 LNHNV and CDR2 YYDKDF (reference sequence). The CDR3 reads CATSRDTGSYNEQFF. Here the CDR3 DNA reads TGTGCCACCAGCAGAGATACGGGATCCTACAATGAGCAGTTCTTC. Full variable domain (missing parts from reference TRBV15 and TRBJ2-1): DAMVIQNPRYQVTQFGKPVTLSCSQTLNHNVMYWYQQKSSQAPKLLFHYYDKDFNNEADTPDNFQSRRPNTSFCFLDIRSPGLGDTAMYLCATSRDTGSYNEQFFGPGTRLTVL.

V is TRBV4-1 and J is TRBJ2-7, with TRBD2 matching over 11 bases. J was trimmed by 2 bases and V by 4 bases; bases with no gene match: 7. CDR3 length equals 16 residues. Germline V gene lookup returns CDR1 MGHRA and CDR2 YSYEKL. The CDR3 region is CASSRTGTSGAYEQYF. CDR3 bases: TGCGCCAGCAGCCGCACCGGGACTAGCGGAGCCTACGAGCAGTACTTC.

This rearrangement joins TRBV7-9 to TRBJ2-3; tentative D call: TRBD2 (6 bases). Germline loops: CDR1 SEHNR, CDR2 FQNEAQ (reference sequence). The CDR3 has 15 residues. Trimming took 8 bases from V and 6 from J, leaving 21 bases between them. CDR3 in DNA: TGTGCCAGCTCCCTTGATAGCGGAGTGGGGGATACGCAGTATTTT. Its protein is CASSLDSGVGDTQYF. The complete variable domain, with remaining parts taken from reference TRBV7-9 and TRBJ2-3, reads DTGVSQNPRHKITKRGQNVTFRCDPISEHNRLYWYRQTLGQGPEFLTYFQNEAQLEKSRLLSDRFSAERPKGSFSTLEIQRTEQGDSAMYLCASSLDSGVGDTQYFGPGTRLTVL.

This CDR3 reads CASSPQGGIEQYF. The CDR3 coding sequence is TGTGCCAGCAGCCCCCAGGGTGGGATCGAGCAGTACTTC. V and J are TRBV7-3 and TRBJ2-7; D might be TRBD1 (5 bases). This CDR3 has 13 amino acids. The germline V gene encodes CDR1 SGHTA and CDR2 FQGTGA. Trimming removed 5 bases from V and 6 bases from J, with 14 bases in between.

The rearrangement joins TRBV10-3 to TRBJ2-7, with TRBD2 matching over 9 bases. V lost 2 bases and J lost 6; bases outside the gene matches: 5. The CDR3 covers 14 residues. Germline V lookup: CDR1 ENHRY, CDR2 SYGVKD. CDR3 in amino acids: CAISELAGRGEQYF. The DNA for the CDR3 is TGTGCCATCAGTGAGCTAGCGGGACGGGGCGAGCAGTACTTC.

This sequence joins TRBV6-4 and TRBJ2-2; D possibly corresponds to TRBD1 (5 bases). The CDR3 is made up of 15 amino acids. Trimming left V 6 bases short and J 0 bases short, with 11 bases between. The V gene's germline CDR1 is MRHNA and CDR2 SNTAGT. CDR3 nucleotide sequence: TGTGCCAGCAGGTCCCAGGGCGCGAACACCGGGGAGCTGTTTTTT. The encoded protein is CASRSQGANTGELFF.

The rearrangement links TRBV19 to TRBJ2-1, with D unresolved. Germline CDR1 and CDR2: LNHDA and SQIVND (reference sequence). The CDR3 is 15 residues long. Deletions cut 4 bases from V and 5 bases from J, with 15 bases between. For the CDR3, the DNA is TGTGCCAGTAGTACCGGGCGGCCCGGTAACAATGAGCAGTTCTTC. Its translation: CASSTGRPGNNEQFF. The full variable domain, its missing parts supplied by reference TRBV19 and TRBJ2-1, is DGGITQSPKYLFRKEGQNVTLSCEQNLNHDAMYWYRQDPGQGLRLIYYSQIVNDFQKGDIAEGYSVSREKKESFPLTVTSAQKNPTAFYLCASSTGRPGNNEQFFGPGTRLTVL.

In this sample, this clone turned up a few times. Other nucleotide sequences in the sample specify the same CDR3. This rearrangement joins TRBV20-1 to TRBJ2-5; D is unclear. The CDR3 runs to 10 residues. V gave up 5 bases and J gave up 1 base, with 2 bases separating them. Per the germline V gene, CDR1 is DFQATT and CDR2 is SNEGSKA (reference sequence). CDR3 nucleotides: TGCAGTGCTGGCCAAGAGACCCAGTACTTC. Translation: CSAGQETQYF.

The chain uses TRBV7-8 and TRBJ1-2, with D perhaps TRBD1 (6 bases). The CDR3 length is 13 residues. The V gene lost 1 base and the J gene lost 8 bases, with 11 bases spanning the gap. Germline CDR1 SGHVS, CDR2 FQNEAQ. This CDR3 reads CASSLEGGLGYTF. The CDR3 DNA reads TGTGCCAGCAGCTTAGAAGGGGGGCTGGGCTACACCTTC.

V usage is TRBV28 and J usage is TRBJ1-2; the D gene is possibly TRBD1 (5 bases). The CDR3 runs to 14 residues. V was trimmed by 7 bases and J by 2 bases, leaving 14 bases between them. Per germline, CDR1 MDHEN and CDR2 SYDVKM. CDR3 sequence: CASNGGRRNYGYTF. CDR3 coding DNA: TGTGCCAGCAATGGGGGGAGACGAAACTATGGCTACACCTTC.